This T cell receptor beta chain was captured by sequencing in a study of blood T cell repertoires in COVID-19. TCRdb keeps only in-frame clones here, not all; method: immunoSEQ multiplex PCR. The sample has over 250,000 clones, around nine tenths seen once. Per the germline V gene, CDR1 is SGHNT and CDR2 is YYREEE (reference sequence). This CDR3 is 14 amino acids long. Trimming removed 5 bases at V and 2 bases at J, with 13 bases between. The chain recombines TRBV5-4 with TRBJ2-5; D possibly corresponds to TRBD2 (5 bases). The sequence came from a woman aged 18 to 35 who had recovered from COVID-19. Sequences were obtained from PBMCs or T cells enriched from blood (not recorded which). The CDR3 DNA sequence: TGTGCCAGCAGATTGACCGGGATACAAGAGACCCAGTACTTC. This gives the protein CASRLTGIQETQYF.